This passage covers 26 T cell receptor beta chains from one sample sequenced in a study of blood T cells in healthy people across ages. For the second PCR, which ran for about 6 to 11 cycles, a sample-barcoded 5' primer and a J-beta primer mix were used. TCRdb independently ran MiXCR on the 5' RACE reads; one entry per CDR3 protein. The sample contains some 1.4 million distinct CDR3 sequences, 42% of which appear only once. Sequences were obtained from blood. Receptor source: a woman younger than 30 in good health.

The chain combines TRBV15 with TRBJ2-1, with D maybe TRBD2 (6 bases). The CDR3 loop spans 16 amino acids. V lost 0 bases, J lost 0 bases, and 9 bases lay in between. Germline loops: CDR1 LNHNV, CDR2 YYDKDF (reference sequence). Here the CDR3 reads CATSRDLASSYNEQFF. The CDR3 coding sequence is TGTGCCACCAGCAGAGATCTAGCGAGCTCCTACAATGAGCAGTTCTTC.

The J gene is TRBJ2-2, the V gene TRBV12-3 or TRBV12-4; D remains unclear. The CDR3 is made up of 14 amino acids. Trimming stripped 3 bases from V and 3 bases from J, with 8 bases between. The CDR3 loop is CASSLPSYTGELFF. The CDR3 DNA reads as TGTGCCAGCAGTTTGCCCAGCTACACCGGGGAGCTGTTTTTT.

The genes are TRBV6-2 or TRBV6-3 and TRBJ1-5; D gene ambiguous. CDR3 length equals 12 residues. The V end was cut by 7 bases, the J end by 8 bases, with 12 bases between. Germline V gives CDR1 MNHEY, CDR2 SVGEGT. The CDR3 DNA reads as TGTGCCAGCACATCGCCTAGTAAGCCCCAGCATTTT. Protein product: CASTSPSKPQHF.

This clonotype was seen only a few times. This chain connects TRBV10-3 to TRBJ1-1, with 7 bases matching TRBD1. Germline V lookup: CDR1 ENHRY, CDR2 SYGVKD. The J segment lost 4 bases and the V segment lost 0 bases, leaving 5 bases of the junction unmatched. This CDR3 contains 15 residues. CDR3: CAISESTGKITEAFF. Written as DNA, the CDR3 is TGTGCCATCAGTGAGTCGACAGGGAAAATCACTGAAGCTTTCTTT.

In its sample, this clonotype was seen a few times. The CDR3 DNA sequence: TGTGCCAGCAGCTTAGTACAGGTCTCGGATACGCAGTATTTT. The encoded protein is CASSLVQVSDTQYF. The chain combines TRBV7-6 with TRBJ2-3; perhaps TRBD1 as D (5 bases). V was shortened by 1 base and J by 6 bases, with 11 bases between the two germline ends. The CDR3 contains 14 residues. Germline CDR1 and CDR2: SGHVS and FNYEAQ.

The V call is TRBV29-1, the J call TRBJ1-2; possible D gene TRBD1, 6 bases. The CDR3 covers 14 residues. Between the trimmed V and J ends, which lost 4 bases and 4 bases, there was a span of 16 bases. Germline loops: CDR1 SQVTM, CDR2 ANQGSEA. CDR3 sequence reads: CSVGPDTGTYGYTF. In DNA, the CDR3 is TGCAGCGTTGGCCCGGATACAGGGACCTATGGCTACACCTTC.

J is TRBJ2-5 and V is TRBV2; 8 bases align to TRBD1. CDR3 length: 17 residues. V lost 2 bases and J lost 0; bases outside the gene matches: 8. The germline gives CDR1 SNHLY, CDR2 FYNNEI. CDR3 amino acids: CASSERGTGPYQETQYF. The CDR3 DNA is TGTGCCAGCAGTGAAAGGGGGACAGGCCCTTACCAAGAGACCCAGTACTTC.

The chain employs TRBV20-1 and TRBJ2-7; D is uncertain. Per germline, CDR1 DFQATT and CDR2 SNEGSKA (reference sequence). The CDR3 has 13 amino acids. The V and J ends lost 0 bases and 1 base respectively, with 7 bases between them. CDR3 nucleotide sequence: TGCAGTGCTAGAGAGGTACGATCCTACGAGCAGTACTTC. Translating it yields CSAREVRSYEQYF.

The chain uses TRBV12-3 or TRBV12-4 and TRBJ2-7, with D hard to call. This CDR3 is 12 amino acids long. Trimming stripped 4 bases from V and 4 bases from J, with 8 bases between. The CDR3 spells CASSSSQYEQYF. The CDR3 nucleotides read TGTGCCAGCAGTTCCAGCCAATACGAGCAGTACTTC.

The gene calls are TRBV28 and TRBJ2-7, with 7 bases matching TRBD2. Germline-derived CDR1 and CDR2 are MDHEN and SYDVKM. J was trimmed by 6 bases and V by 8 bases; bases with no gene match: 10. CDR3 size: 13 residues. The DNA for the CDR3 is TGTGCCAGCGGGGGGGGAGGATATGTCGAGCAGTACTTC. This encodes CASGGGGYVEQYF.

The J gene is TRBJ2-1, the V gene TRBV9; 7 bases fit TRBD1. This CDR3 has 13 amino acids. Germline CDR1 reads SGDLS; CDR2 reads YYNGEE. The junction had 3 bases not matched to a gene; V was cut back by 2 bases and J by 7 bases. The CDR3 spells CASSVTQGNEQFF. The CDR3 DNA reads as TGTGCCAGCAGCGTGACACAGGGGAATGAGCAGTTCTTC.

This clonotype has a handful of counts. The rearrangement uses TRBV5-5 and TRBJ2-7; either TRBD1 or TRBD2 may fit D (7 bases each). The CDR3 sequence is 15 residues long. Germline CDR1 and CDR2: SGHKS and YYEKEE (reference sequence). V dropped 6 bases and J dropped 0 bases, with 16 bases sitting between them. CDR3 residues: CASTQGGLSSYEQYF. The CDR3 DNA sequence: TGTGCCAGCACCCAGGGGGGGCTCAGCTCCTACGAGCAGTACTTC.

The chain employs TRBV5-1 and TRBJ2-2; 8 bases agree with TRBD1. The CDR3 has 16 residues. Germline loops: CDR1 SGHRS, CDR2 YFSETQ. With 3 bases clipped from V and 6 bases from J, the junction kept 10 bases outside the gene matches. The CDR3 sequence: CASSSDRVGLSGELFF. The CDR3 region has the DNA TGCGCCAGCAGCTCGGACAGGGTAGGGCTCTCCGGGGAGCTGTTTTTT.

The rearrangement links TRBV27 to TRBJ2-7, with 8 bases matching TRBD2. Germline CDR1 is MNHEY and CDR2 is SMNVEV (reference sequence). The CDR3 runs to 17 residues. Losses at the gene ends were 6 bases for V and 2 bases for J; bases not matched to a gene: 15. CDR3 residues: CASRGWTIGRETYEQYF. The CDR3, as DNA: TGTGCCAGCAGGGGATGGACTATCGGGAGGGAGACCTACGAGCAGTACTTC.

The V call is TRBV7-9, the J call TRBJ2-5, with D perhaps being TRBD1 or TRBD2 (5 bases each). CDR3 length: 17 amino acids. The germline V gene encodes CDR1 SEHNR and CDR2 FQNEAQ (reference sequence). V lost 4 bases, J lost 2 bases, and 20 bases lay in between. CDR3 region: CASSSPLGRAVQETQYF. CDR3 nucleotides: TGTGCCAGCAGCTCACCCCTGGGACGAGCGGTACAAGAGACCCAGTACTTC. The full variable domain, completed using reference TRBV7-9 and TRBJ2-5, is DTGVSQNPRHKITKRGQNVTFRCDPISEHNRLYWYRQTLGQGPEFLTYFQNEAQLEKSRLLSDRFSAERPKGSFSTLEIQRTEQGDSAMYLCASSSPLGRAVQETQYFGPGTRLLVL.

The V and J genes are TRBV28 and TRBJ2-5; D is possibly TRBD1 (6 bases). The CDR3 sequence is 15 residues long. From germline, CDR1 is MDHEN and CDR2 SYDVKM. V lost 5 bases and J lost 4, with 17 bases in between. CDR3 nucleotides: TGTGCCAGCAGTCCGACGCAGGGGAATCGAGAGACCCAGTACTTC. It specifies CASSPTQGNRETQYF.

This clonotype was picked up a small number of times. The chain has TRBV6-2 or TRBV6-3 and TRBJ2-3; tentative D call: TRBD2 (6 bases). V was trimmed by 6 bases and J by 0 bases, leaving 19 bases between them. In germline, CDR1 is MNHEY, CDR2 SVGEGT. The CDR3 totals 17 residues. In DNA, the CDR3 is TGTGCCAGCAGACCAGAAAAGACTAGATCTAGCACAGATACGCAGTATTTT. The encoded protein is CASRPEKTRSSTDTQYF.

This clonotype appeared a few times. The CDR3 sequence: CASSPRQEAYEQYF. The CDR3 region has the DNA TGTGCCAGCTCACCTAGGCAGGAGGCCTACGAGCAGTACTTC. The chain recombines TRBV18 with TRBJ2-7; tentative D call: TRBD2 (5 bases). Per the germline V gene, CDR1 is KGHSH and CDR2 is LQKENI. CDR3 size: 14 residues. The germline V and J ends were trimmed by 3 bases and 2 bases, with 11 bases remaining between them.

DNA of the CDR3: TGTGCCAGCAGCTTAGGCCGGGACAACACAGATACGCAGTATTTT. This gives the protein CASSLGRDNTDTQYF. J is TRBJ2-3 and V is TRBV7-7, with D tentatively TRBD1 (6 bases). CDR1 SSHAT and CDR2 FNYEAQ come from the germline V gene (reference sequence). Trimming pared 1 base from V and 2 bases from J, leaving 10 bases between. The CDR3 totals 15 residues.

This sequence joins TRBV4-1 and TRBJ1-3, with D maybe TRBD1 (5 bases). This CDR3 is 20 amino acids long. Germline-derived CDR1 and CDR2 are MGHRA and YSYEKL. V lost 3 bases, J lost 4 bases, and 28 bases lay in between. In DNA form, the CDR3 reads TGCGCCAGCAGCCATACTCTCGGGACGCCGACAAAAACGGGCGGAAACACCATATATTTT. It is translated as CASSHTLGTPTKTGGNTIYF.

This clonotype appeared a few times. The rearrangement joins TRBV5-5 to TRBJ2-1, with 7 positions matching TRBD1. The CDR3 has 15 amino acids. V was pared by 4 bases and J by 10 bases, with 14 bases of the junction left unmatched. Looked up from germline, CDR1 is SGHKS and CDR2 is YYEKEE (reference sequence). CDR3 DNA sequence: TGTGCCAGCAGCCTCCCGGGACAGTGGGTCGACGAGCAGTTCTTC. Translating gives CASSLPGQWVDEQFF.

This clonotype was observed a few times. V is TRBV5-1 and J is TRBJ1-6, with TRBD1 identical over 11 bases. CDR3 length: 15 amino acids. The ends lost 0 bases at V and 10 bases at J; junction bases unmatched: 3. Germline V gene lookup returns CDR1 SGHRS and CDR2 YFSETQ. Here the CDR3 reads CASSLDGTGGSPLHF. The DNA of the CDR3 is TGCGCCAGCAGCTTGGATGGGACAGGGGGGTCACCCCTCCACTTT.

The genes are TRBV11-2 and TRBJ2-7, with D hard to call. Germline V gene lookup returns CDR1 SGHAT and CDR2 FQNNGV. Trimming removed 2 bases at V and 3 bases at J, with 11 bases between. The CDR3 is made up of 14 amino acids. In nucleotides, the CDR3 is TGTGCCAGCAGCTTAATGGGCAGGCTCTACGAGCAGTACTTC. Translating gives CASSLMGRLYEQYF.

This clonotype was seen a few times. The genes are TRBV5-1 and TRBJ2-1, with 16 bases identical to TRBD2. This CDR3 spans 19 amino acids. Germline lookup yields CDR1 SGHRS and CDR2 YFSETQ. V was pared by 5 bases and J by 4 bases, with 12 bases of the junction left unmatched. In DNA, the CDR3 is TGCGCCAGCAGGTCCGGGACTAGCGGGGGGGCTTCCCCGTACAATGAGCAGTTCTTC. Translating gives CASRSGTSGGASPYNEQFF. Full variable domain (rest looked up from reference TRBV5-1 and TRBJ2-1): KAGVTQTPRYLIKTRGQQVTLSCSPISGHRSVSWYQQTPGQGLQFLFEYFSETQRNKGNFPGRFSGRQFSNSRSEMNVSTLELGDSALYLCASRSGTSGGASPYNEQFFGPGTRLTVL.

This clonotype was seen ten or more times. This chain joins TRBV4-1 and TRBJ2-5; 13 bases match TRBD2. Germline CDR1 and CDR2: MGHRA and YSYEKL. The CDR3 consists of 18 residues. The J segment lost 9 bases and the V segment lost 3 bases, leaving 16 bases of the junction unmatched. The CDR3 coding sequence is TGCGCCAGCAGCCAGGAACCTCAGACTAGCGGGAGGTCCGGGGCCCAGTACTTC. Translation gives CASSQEPQTSGRSGAQYF.

This clonotype was counted a few times. This chain connects TRBV7-2 to TRBJ2-2; 8 bases are shared with TRBD2. From germline, CDR1 is SGHTA and CDR2 FQGNSA. V lost 3 bases to trimming and J lost 0 bases; unmatched junction nucleotides: 3. The CDR3 is 16 residues long. CDR3 region: CASSFLAGTNTGELFF. DNA of the CDR3: TGTGCCAGCAGCTTCTTAGCGGGAACGAACACCGGGGAGCTGTTTTTT. The variable domain in full, with the rest retrieved from reference TRBV7-2 and TRBJ2-2, is GAGVSQSPSNKVTEKGKDVELRCDPISGHTALYWYRQSLGQGLEFLIYFQGNSAPDKSGLPSDRFSAERTGGSVSTLTIQRTQQEDSAVYLCASSFLAGTNTGELFFGEGSRLTVL.